Described below is a single T cell receptor beta chain sequence and its context. Its target is not known. A multiplex PCR was run with 60 Vbeta primers and 13 Jbeta primers. The repertoire was sequenced with immunoSEQ multiplex PCR; TCRdb's copy has only in-frame clones and lacks some. Of approximately 170,000 clones in the sample, approximately 80% were seen once. The sample comes from a study of cytomegalovirus exposure and HLA in healthy donors. General observations from the study: It was in a later analysis that TCR association rates were seen to vary by HLA locus, highest for DRB1 and lowest for HLA-C. In a later analysis, parvovirus B19, influenza, CMV and Epstein-Barr virus appeared linked to several top co-occurrence clusters.

The CDR3 runs 15 residues. V lost 5 bases, J lost 5 bases, and 7 bases stayed unmatched. Germline V gene sequence: CDR1 MNHEY, CDR2 SMNVEV (reference sequence). This sequence originates from a boy aged 2 to 10 in good health and CMV-seronegative. The sample was PBMCs. The J gene is TRBJ2-1, the V gene TRBV27, with 9 bases identical to TRBD2. Here the CDR3 reads CASSPSGGQDNEQFF. The CDR3 DNA sequence: TGTGCCAGCAGTCCGAGCGGGGGGCAAGACAATGAGCAGTTCTTC.